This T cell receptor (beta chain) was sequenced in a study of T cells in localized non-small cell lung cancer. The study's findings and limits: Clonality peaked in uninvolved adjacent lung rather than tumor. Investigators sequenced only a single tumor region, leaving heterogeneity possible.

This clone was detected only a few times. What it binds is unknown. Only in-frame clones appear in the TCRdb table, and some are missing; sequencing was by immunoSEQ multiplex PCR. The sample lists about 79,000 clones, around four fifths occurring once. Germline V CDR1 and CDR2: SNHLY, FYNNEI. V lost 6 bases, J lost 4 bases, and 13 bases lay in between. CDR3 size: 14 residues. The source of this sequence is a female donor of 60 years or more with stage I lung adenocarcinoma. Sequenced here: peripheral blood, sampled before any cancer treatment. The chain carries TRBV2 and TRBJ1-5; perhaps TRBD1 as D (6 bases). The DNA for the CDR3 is TGTGCCAGCAGGGGGGGAGGGGGAAATCAGCCCCAGCATTTT. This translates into CASRGGGGNQPQHF.